A single sample gave rise to the 15 T cell receptor beta chains below, sequenced in a study of molecular identifiers for immune sequencing clone quantification. From the PCR reads, TCRdb called clonotypes with MiXCR, one entry per CDR3 protein. The sample records around 460,000 distinct CDR3 sequences, 20% to 25% being singletons. Sequenced material: naive CD8+ T cells from blood, with Jurkat cell RNA spiked in. Subset denoted: FACS-sorted CD8+CD4-CCR7+CD45RA+ naive T cells. The receptors were sampled from a human donor in good health. Some libraries in this study had Jurkat cell RNA spiked in.

The rearrangement uses TRBV12-5 and TRBJ1-5; D call uncertain. V dropped 0 bases and J dropped 1 base, with 10 bases sitting between them. The CDR3 is 16 residues long. The germline CDR1 and CDR2 sequences are LGHNT and FRNRAP. The CDR3 is CASGLVSSRSNQPQHF. Written as DNA, the CDR3 is TGTGCTAGTGGTTTGGTTTCAAGTCGGAGCAATCAGCCCCAGCATTTT. Combining the CDR3 with reference TRBV12-5 and TRBJ1-5 gives the whole variable domain DARVTQTPRHKVTEMGQEVTMRCQPILGHNTVFWYRQTMMQGLELLAYFRNRAPLDDSGMPKDRFSAEMPDATLATLKIQPSEPRDSAVYFCASGLVSSRSNQPQHFGDGTRLSIL.

Ten or more counts support this clonotype. The chain couples TRBV5-4 to TRBJ2-5; D unclear. The CDR3 is 12 residues long. Germline-derived CDR1 and CDR2 are SGHNT and YYREEE (reference sequence). V lost 2 bases and J 5 bases, leaving 7 bases between the germline ends. The CDR3 here is CASSFNAETQYF. The CDR3 coding sequence is TGTGCCAGCAGCTTTAATGCTGAGACCCAGTACTTC.

This clonotype turned up a few times. The chain uses TRBV19 and TRBJ1-2, with 7 bases identical to TRBD1. The CDR3 loop spans 12 amino acids. Germline CDR1 and CDR2: LNHDA and SQIVND (reference sequence). After removal of 6 bases from V and 6 bases from J, the junction contained 4 bases not matched to a gene. As DNA, the CDR3 is TGTGCCAGTAGGACAGGGCCCCATGGCTACACCTTC. Its protein is CASRTGPHGYTF. The variable domain in full, with the rest retrieved from reference TRBV19 and TRBJ1-2, is DGGITQSPKYLFRKEGQNVTLSCEQNLNHDAMYWYRQDPGQGLRLIYYSQIVNDFQKGDIAEGYSVSREKKESFPLTVTSAQKNPTAFYLCASRTGPHGYTFGSGTRLTVV.

The V gene is TRBV7-6, the J gene TRBJ2-4, with 8 bases that match TRBD2. Germline CDR1 is SGHVS and CDR2 is FNYEAQ. The CDR3 loop spans 13 amino acids. V lost 5 bases and J lost 8; bases outside the gene matches: 5. The CDR3 sequence: CASSIGGVDIQYF. CDR3 nucleotide sequence: TGTGCCAGCAGCATCGGGGGGGTCGACATTCAGTACTTC.

The chain links TRBV28 to TRBJ1-3; no clear D gene. With 6 bases removed from V and 6 bases from J, the gap between germline ends came to 12 bases. CDR3 length: 13 residues. Germline CDR1 MDHEN, CDR2 SYDVKM. The CDR3 sequence is CASSPRIENTIYF. CDR3 nucleotide sequence: TGTGCCAGCAGCCCCCGAATTGAAAACACCATATATTTT.

This clonotype was observed at least ten times. The chain couples TRBV6-6 to TRBJ2-2; D call uncertain. Germline lookup yields CDR1 MNHNY and CDR2 SVGAGI (reference sequence). This CDR3 has 14 amino acids. V was clipped by 6 bases and J by 4 bases, with 12 bases between them. CDR3 loop: CASSLILGTGELFF. The CDR3 DNA reads TGTGCCAGCAGCCTAATTCTTGGCACCGGGGAGCTGTTTTTT.

This clonotype was detected many times. This chain joins TRBV30 and TRBJ2-7; 11 bases are a match to TRBD2. Germline loops: CDR1 GTSNPN, CDR2 SVGIG (reference sequence). The CDR3 has 15 residues. V lost 2 bases to trimming and J lost 9 bases; unmatched junction nucleotides: 12. DNA for the CDR3: TGTGCCTGGAGTATCCTTCCCGGGACTAGCGGTGTGCAGTACTTC. Residues: CAWSILPGTSGVQYF.

As regards this clonotype: A much larger clone lies a single base off, so this may be a read error. Likely a read error: the CDR3 ends without its conserved phenylalanine or tryptophan. The chain combines TRBV4-3 with TRBJ2-7, with D perhaps TRBD2 (5 bases). The CDR3 is 13 amino acids. Germline CDR1 reads LGHNA; CDR2 reads YSLEER. With 5 bases removed from V and 2 bases from J, the gap between germline ends came to 10 bases. The CDR3 DNA follows: TGCGCCAGCAGCACTAGTCCCGCCTACGAGCAGTACCTC. Its protein is CASSTSPAYEQYL.

The genes are TRBV10-3 and TRBJ2-7; D perhaps matches TRBD1 (5 bases). The V and J ends lost 3 bases and 2 bases respectively, with 11 bases between them. This CDR3 is 14 amino acids long. Germline CDR1 is ENHRY and CDR2 is SYGVKD. The chain's CDR3 is CAISDQGSTYEQYF. DNA for the CDR3: TGTGCCATCAGTGACCAGGGCTCCACCTACGAGCAGTACTTC.

Regarding this clonotype: It may be a read error: a sequence one base away is much more abundant. The V and J genes are TRBV7-9 and TRBJ2-2; tentatively, D is TRBD1 (5 bases). The CDR3 is 15 amino acids. V lost 5 bases, J lost 1 base, and 11 bases lay in between. The germline CDR1 and CDR2 sequences are SEHNR and FQNEAQ (reference sequence). The CDR3 nucleotides are TGTGCCAGCAGCCAAAACAGGCGGAACACCGGGGAGCTGTTTTTT. Protein product: CASSQNRRNTGELFF.

Many counts were recorded for this clonotype. The J gene is TRBJ2-7, the V gene TRBV19, with 10 positions matching TRBD2. This CDR3 spans 15 amino acids. Germline V gene data show CDR1 as LNHDA and CDR2 as SQIVND (reference sequence). With V trimmed by 5 bases and J by 0 bases, 4 bases remained unmatched. CDR3 region: CASSAGLATSYEQYF. The CDR3 region has the DNA TGTGCCAGTAGTGCGGGACTAGCGACCTCCTACGAGCAGTACTTC.

This clonotype appeared many times. This sequence joins TRBV27 and TRBJ1-1, with D perhaps matching TRBD1 (5 bases). Germline CDR1 MNHEY, CDR2 SMNVEV (reference sequence). The CDR3 loop spans 14 amino acids. V lost 2 bases and J 4 bases, leaving 11 bases between the germline ends. Here the CDR3 DNA reads TGTGCCAGCAGTTTAGCAGGGTTGGGCACTGAAGCTTTCTTT. It encodes CASSLAGLGTEAFF.

This clonotype was detected ten times or more. The chain couples TRBV25-1 to TRBJ2-7; D tentatively fits TRBD1 or TRBD2 (5 bases each). Trimming shortened V by 4 bases and J by 2 bases, and 18 bases separated the two germline ends. The CDR3 consists of 16 residues. Germline lookup yields CDR1 MGHDK and CDR2 SYGVNS. CDR3 in DNA: TGTGCCAGCAGTGCCCGTGGGACGCCCATTACCTACGAGCAGTACTTC. It specifies CASSARGTPITYEQYF.

The table lists this clonotype with a few counts. The V call is TRBV5-1, the J call TRBJ2-7; maybe TRBD2 (5 bases). Trimming took off 0 bases at V and 5 bases at J, with 18 bases between the two ends. Germline CDR1 and CDR2: SGHRS and YFSETQ. There are 16 residues in the CDR3. The CDR3 DNA sequence: TGCGCCAGCAGCTTGGGGGTTAGGTTGGGAGTAGACGAGCAGTACTTC. Translated: CASSLGVRLGVDEQYF.

This clonotype was found many times. This sequence joins TRBV20-1 and TRBJ2-7, with 8 bases identical to TRBD2. The germline V gene encodes CDR1 DFQATT and CDR2 SNEGSKA (reference sequence). Unmatched junction bases numbered 5, after V lost 6 bases and J lost 1 base. CDR3 length: 13 amino acids. CDR3 protein: CSARAGVSYEQYF. DNA for the CDR3: TGCAGTGCCCGAGCGGGAGTTTCCTACGAGCAGTACTTC.